These 16 T cell receptor beta chains originate from one sample sequenced in a study of TIL therapy for anti-PD-1-resistant metastatic lung cancer. Time point indicated: pre-treatment sample, taken before nivolumab and TIL therapy. This was the immunoSEQ v3 assay. The method was immunoSEQ multiplex PCR; TCRdb's version includes in-frame clones alone and lacks a portion of them. The repertoire holds around 50,000 clones, with more than 60% as singletons. Source: blood, taken at baseline. These receptor sequences come from a person aged 25 to 80 with non-small cell lung cancer.

The chain joins TRBV11-3 to TRBJ2-1; unclear D gene. The V end was cut by 0 bases, the J end by 3 bases, with 21 bases between. CDR1 and CDR2 from the germline V gene are SGHNT and YENEEA. The CDR3 spans 19 residues. The CDR3 sequence: CASSLDGSALQHGYNEQFF. The CDR3 coding sequence is TGTGCCAGCAGCTTAGATGGGTCGGCCCTACAACATGGCTACAATGAGCAGTTCTTC.

A few counts support this clone. This rearrangement joins TRBV4-3 to TRBJ2-3; D is uncertain. The length of the CDR3 is 17 residues. Trimming removed 0 bases from V and 0 bases from J, with 13 bases in between. The germline CDR1 and CDR2 sequences are LGHNA and YSLEER. This CDR3 reads CASSQDGDTSSTDTQYF. The CDR3 DNA reads TGCGCCAGCAGCCAAGATGGGGATACGTCTAGCACAGATACGCAGTATTTT.

The chain's CDR3 is CASSLVRGHTEAFF. Here the CDR3 DNA reads TGTGCCAGCAGCTTAGTCAGGGGCCACACTGAAGCTTTCTTT. The rearrangement links TRBV7-2 to TRBJ1-1; a weak D match, TRBD1 (6 bases). CDR3 length equals 14 residues. V was pared by 1 base and J by 3 bases, with 9 bases between. CDR1 SGHTA and CDR2 FQGNSA come from the germline V gene.

CDR3 DNA: TGTGCCAGTAGTCTTGTGGGATCTTACGAGCAGTACTTC. Translating it yields CASSLVGSYEQYF. The gene calls are TRBV19 and TRBJ2-7; D gene unclear. V was clipped by 5 bases and J by 4 bases, with 12 bases between them. Germline V lookup: CDR1 LNHDA, CDR2 SQIVND (reference sequence). The CDR3 consists of 13 residues.

In DNA form, the CDR3 reads TGCGCCAGCAGCCAGGACCGTGGGACAGGGGACACCGGGGAGCTGTTTTTT. This sequence encodes CASSQDRGTGDTGELFF. V usage is TRBV4-3 and J usage is TRBJ2-2; 10 nucleotides align to TRBD1. V shed 3 bases and J 3 bases; nucleotides not matched to a gene: 7. The CDR3 has 17 amino acids. In germline, CDR1 is LGHNA, CDR2 YSLEER.

V gene TRBV7-2 combines with J gene TRBJ1-5, with D tentatively TRBD1 (6 bases). The CDR3 runs to 17 residues. Deletions cut 5 bases from V and 0 bases from J, with 17 bases between. From germline, CDR1 is SGHTA and CDR2 FQGNSA. CDR3 protein: CASSVRGTAYSNQPQHF. CDR3 DNA sequence: TGTGCCAGCAGCGTTAGGGGGACGGCTTATAGCAATCAGCCCCAGCATTTT. Filled out from reference TRBV7-2 and TRBJ1-5, the complete variable domain reads GAGVSQSPSNKVTEKGKDVELRCDPISGHTALYWYRQSLGQGLEFLIYFQGNSAPDKSGLPSDRFSAERTGGSVSTLTIQRTQQEDSAVYLCASSVRGTAYSNQPQHFGDGTRLSIL.

V is TRBV2 and J is TRBJ2-1; D not resolved. The CDR3 spans 15 residues. Germline CDR1 is SNHLY and CDR2 is FYNNEI. Trimming took 4 bases from V and 0 from J, leaving 10 bases between them. The CDR3 DNA reads as TGTGCCAGCAGTGTCATTGGGGACTCCTACAATGAGCAGTTCTTC. Translation gives CASSVIGDSYNEQFF. The whole variable domain, remainder taken from reference TRBV2 and TRBJ2-1, is EPEVTQTPSHQVTQMGQEVILRCVPISNHLYFYWYRQILGQKVEFLVSFYNNEISEKSEIFDDQFSVERPDGSNFTLKIRSTKLEDSAMYFCASSVIGDSYNEQFFGPGTRLTVL.

This clone was recorded once. V and J are TRBV28 and TRBJ1-4; weak D call: TRBD1 (5 bases). The CDR3 contains 18 residues. V was trimmed by 5 bases and J by 3 bases, leaving 22 bases between them. CDR1 MDHEN and CDR2 SYDVKM come from the germline V gene. The CDR3 DNA reads TGTGCCAGCAGTACAGGCGTATTGGGCCCCATATCTAATGAAAAACTGTTTTTT. It specifies CASSTGVLGPISNEKLFF.

CDR3 loop: CSVEDAAHSSYEQYF. The CDR3 DNA reads TGCAGCGTTGAAGATGCAGCACATAGCTCCTACGAGCAGTACTTC. The rearrangement joins TRBV29-1 to TRBJ2-5; D remains ambiguous. With the DNA end fitting TRBJ2-7 better, the J assignment may be wrong. Germline CDR1 is SQVTM and CDR2 is ANQGSEA. The CDR3 loop spans 15 amino acids.

The rearrangement uses TRBV23-1 and TRBJ1-2; 10 nucleotides align to TRBD1. TRBV23-1 is identified as an open reading frame with a role that is uncertain. V dropped 3 bases and J dropped 4; count of bases not matched to a gene: 8. The CDR3 loop spans 16 amino acids. Written as DNA, the CDR3 is TGCGCCAGCAGTCACCGAGACAGGGGGCTCGGCTATGGCTACACCTTC. It is translated as CASSHRDRGLGYGYTF.

The chain carries TRBV6-1 and TRBJ2-7; 10 bases are a match to TRBD1. CDR1 is MNHNS and CDR2 is SASEGT in the germline V gene. This CDR3 contains 14 residues. J gave up 6 bases and V 4 bases, and 6 bases lay outside the gene matches. Here the CDR3 reads CASSARDRGAEQYF. The CDR3 DNA follows: TGTGCCAGCAGTGCCCGGGACAGGGGAGCCGAGCAGTACTTC.

The V call is TRBV9, the J call TRBJ2-2; 14 bases are shared with TRBD2. The germline CDR1 and CDR2 sequences are SGDLS and YYNGEE. The junction had 11 bases not matched to a gene; V was cut back by 3 bases and J by 7 bases. The CDR3 has 18 amino acids. CDR3: CASSGESGLAGVFGELFF. The CDR3 DNA reads TGTGCCAGCAGCGGTGAATCGGGACTAGCGGGAGTATTCGGGGAGCTGTTTTTT.

This chain links TRBV21-1 with TRBJ2-3; TRBD2 is the table's D call and was not checked against the DNA. TRBV21-1 is deemed a pseudogene. The CDR3 consists of 16 residues. CDR3 coding DNA: TGTGCCAGCAGGGCTAATGGCGGGAAGAGCACAGATACGCAGTATTTT. Its translation: CASRANGGKSTDTQYF.

This clone was found a few times. The chain has TRBV5-1 and TRBJ1-2; possibly TRBD1 for D (6 bases). V was pared by 2 bases and J by 4 bases, with 15 bases between. Germline assignment: CDR1 SGHRS and CDR2 YFSETQ. This CDR3 has 15 amino acids. Written as DNA, the CDR3 is TGCGCCAGCAGCTTCGGTACGACAGGCCTCTATGGCTACACCTTC. It codes for CASSFGTTGLYGYTF.

The chain recombines TRBV6-1 with TRBJ1-4, with 8 bases fitting TRBD1. V trimming: 2 bases; J trimming: 11 bases; junction bases outside the gene matches: 10. The CDR3 spans 15 residues. Germline V CDR1 and CDR2: MNHNS, SASEGT. CDR3 sequence reads: CASSEWDRRQTKLFF. The CDR3 bases are TGTGCCAGCAGTGAATGGGACAGGCGACAAACTAAACTGTTTTTT.

The V gene is TRBV5-4, the J gene TRBJ1-1, with 8 nucleotides matching TRBD1. CDR1 is SGHNT, CDR2 YYREEE, per germline (reference sequence). This CDR3 comprises 16 residues. With 2 bases clipped from V and 2 bases from J, the junction kept 8 bases outside the gene matches. The CDR3, as DNA: TGTGCCAGCAGCTTCGGACAGGGACGTTTAAACACTGAAGCTTTCTTT. This codes for CASSFGQGRLNTEAFF.